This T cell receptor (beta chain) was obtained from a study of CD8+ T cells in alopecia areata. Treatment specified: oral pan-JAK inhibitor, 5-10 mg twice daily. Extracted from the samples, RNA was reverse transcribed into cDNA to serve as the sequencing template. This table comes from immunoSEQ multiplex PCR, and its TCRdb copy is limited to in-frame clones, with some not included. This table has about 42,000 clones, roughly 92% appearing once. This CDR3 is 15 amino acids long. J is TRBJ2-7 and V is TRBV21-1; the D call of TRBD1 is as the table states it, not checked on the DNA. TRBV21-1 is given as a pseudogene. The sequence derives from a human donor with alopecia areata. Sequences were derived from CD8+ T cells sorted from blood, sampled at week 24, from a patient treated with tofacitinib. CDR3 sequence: CASSPRTGSIYEQYF. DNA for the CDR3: TGTGCCAGCAGCCCGAGGACAGGTTCAATCTACGAGCAGTACTTC.